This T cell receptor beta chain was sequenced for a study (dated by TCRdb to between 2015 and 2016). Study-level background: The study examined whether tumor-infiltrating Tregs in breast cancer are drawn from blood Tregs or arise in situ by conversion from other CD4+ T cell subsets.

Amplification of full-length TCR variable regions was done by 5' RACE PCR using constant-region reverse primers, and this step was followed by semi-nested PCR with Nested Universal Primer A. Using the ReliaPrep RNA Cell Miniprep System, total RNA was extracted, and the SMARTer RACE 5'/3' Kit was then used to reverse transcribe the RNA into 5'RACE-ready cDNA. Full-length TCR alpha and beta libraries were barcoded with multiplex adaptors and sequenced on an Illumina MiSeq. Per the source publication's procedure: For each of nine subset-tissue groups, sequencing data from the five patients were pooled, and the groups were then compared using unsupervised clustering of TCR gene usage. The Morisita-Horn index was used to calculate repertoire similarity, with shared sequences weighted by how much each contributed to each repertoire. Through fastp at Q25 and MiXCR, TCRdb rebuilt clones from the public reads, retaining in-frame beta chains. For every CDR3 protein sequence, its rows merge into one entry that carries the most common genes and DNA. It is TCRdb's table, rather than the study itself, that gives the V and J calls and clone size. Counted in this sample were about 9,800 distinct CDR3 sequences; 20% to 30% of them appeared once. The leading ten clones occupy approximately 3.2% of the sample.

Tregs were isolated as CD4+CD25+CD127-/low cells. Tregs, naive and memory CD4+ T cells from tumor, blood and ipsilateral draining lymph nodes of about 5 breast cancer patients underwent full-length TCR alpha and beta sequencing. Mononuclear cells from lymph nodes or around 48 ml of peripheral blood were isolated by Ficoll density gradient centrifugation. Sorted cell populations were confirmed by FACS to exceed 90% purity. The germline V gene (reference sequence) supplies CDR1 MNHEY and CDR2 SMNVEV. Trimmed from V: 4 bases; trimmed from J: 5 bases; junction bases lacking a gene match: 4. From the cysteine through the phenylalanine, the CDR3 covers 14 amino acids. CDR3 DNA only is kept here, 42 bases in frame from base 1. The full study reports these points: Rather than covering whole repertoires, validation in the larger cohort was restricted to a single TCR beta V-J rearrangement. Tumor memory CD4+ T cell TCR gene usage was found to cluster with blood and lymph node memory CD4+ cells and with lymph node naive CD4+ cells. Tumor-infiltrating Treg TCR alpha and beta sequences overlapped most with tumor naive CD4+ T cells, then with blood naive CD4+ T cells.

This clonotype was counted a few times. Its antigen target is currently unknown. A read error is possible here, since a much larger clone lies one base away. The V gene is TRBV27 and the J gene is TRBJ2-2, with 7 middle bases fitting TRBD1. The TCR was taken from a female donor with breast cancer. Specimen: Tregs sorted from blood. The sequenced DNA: TGTGCCAGCAGTTGGCCACAGGGGACCGGGGAGCTGTTTTTT. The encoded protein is CASSWPQGTGELFF.